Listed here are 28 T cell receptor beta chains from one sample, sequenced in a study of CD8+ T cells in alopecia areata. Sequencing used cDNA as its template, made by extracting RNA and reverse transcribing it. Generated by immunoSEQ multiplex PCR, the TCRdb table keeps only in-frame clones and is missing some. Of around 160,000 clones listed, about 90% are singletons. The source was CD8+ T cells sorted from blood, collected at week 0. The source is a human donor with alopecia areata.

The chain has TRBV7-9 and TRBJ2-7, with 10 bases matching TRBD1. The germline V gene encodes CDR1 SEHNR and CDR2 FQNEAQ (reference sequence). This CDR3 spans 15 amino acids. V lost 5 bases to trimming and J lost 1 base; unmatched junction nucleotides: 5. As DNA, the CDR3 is TGTGCCAGCAGCCCCCCGGACAGGGGGTCCTACGAGCAGTACTTC. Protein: CASSPPDRGSYEQYF.

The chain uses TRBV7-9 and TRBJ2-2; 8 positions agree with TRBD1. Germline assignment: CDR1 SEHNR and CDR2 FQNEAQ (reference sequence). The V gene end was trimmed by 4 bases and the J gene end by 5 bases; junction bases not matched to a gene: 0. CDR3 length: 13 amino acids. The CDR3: CASSWTGTGELFF. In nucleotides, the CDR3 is TGTGCCAGCAGCTGGACAGGGACCGGGGAGCTGTTTTTT.

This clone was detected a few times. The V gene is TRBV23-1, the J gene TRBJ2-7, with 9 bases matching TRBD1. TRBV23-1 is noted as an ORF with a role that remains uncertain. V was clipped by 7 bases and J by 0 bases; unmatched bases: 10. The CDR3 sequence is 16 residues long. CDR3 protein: CASIPSGTGSSYEQYF. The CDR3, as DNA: TGCGCCAGCATTCCCAGCGGGACAGGGTCCTCCTACGAGCAGTACTTC.

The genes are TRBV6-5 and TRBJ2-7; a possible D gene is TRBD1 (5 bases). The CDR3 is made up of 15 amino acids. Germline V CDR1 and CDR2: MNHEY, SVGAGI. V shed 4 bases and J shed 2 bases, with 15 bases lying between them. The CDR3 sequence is CASSSEGHFPYEQYF. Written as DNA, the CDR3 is TGTGCCAGCAGTTCCGAAGGACACTTTCCCTACGAGCAGTACTTC.

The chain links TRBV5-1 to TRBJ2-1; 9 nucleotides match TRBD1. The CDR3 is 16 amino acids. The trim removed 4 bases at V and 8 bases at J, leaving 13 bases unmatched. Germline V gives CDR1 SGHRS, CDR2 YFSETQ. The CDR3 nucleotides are TGCGCCAGCAGCCCTCGTGTTCGGGACAGGGTTGATGAGCAGTTCTTC. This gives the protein CASSPRVRDRVDEQFF. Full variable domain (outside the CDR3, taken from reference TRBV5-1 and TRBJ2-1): KAGVTQTPRYLIKTRGQQVTLSCSPISGHRSVSWYQQTPGQGLQFLFEYFSETQRNKGNFPGRFSGRQFSNSRSEMNVSTLELGDSALYLCASSPRVRDRVDEQFFGPGTRLTVL.

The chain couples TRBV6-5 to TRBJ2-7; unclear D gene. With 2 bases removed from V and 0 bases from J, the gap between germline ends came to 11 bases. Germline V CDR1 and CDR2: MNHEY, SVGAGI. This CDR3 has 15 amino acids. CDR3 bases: TGTGCCAGCAGTTACGGCTTCCAGAGCTCCTACGAGCAGTACTTC. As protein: CASSYGFQSSYEQYF.

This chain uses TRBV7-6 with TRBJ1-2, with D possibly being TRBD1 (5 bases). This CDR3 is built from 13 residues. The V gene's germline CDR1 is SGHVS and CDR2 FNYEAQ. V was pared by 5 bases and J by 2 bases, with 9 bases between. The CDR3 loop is CASSSGANYGYTF. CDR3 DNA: TGTGCCAGCAGCAGCGGGGCGAACTATGGCTACACCTTC. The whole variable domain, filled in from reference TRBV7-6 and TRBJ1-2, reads GAGVSQSPRYKVTKRGQDVALRCDPISGHVSLYWYRQALGQGPEFLTYFNYEAQQDKSGLPNDRFSAERPEGSISTLTIQRTEQRDSAMYRCASSSGANYGYTFGSGTRLTVV.

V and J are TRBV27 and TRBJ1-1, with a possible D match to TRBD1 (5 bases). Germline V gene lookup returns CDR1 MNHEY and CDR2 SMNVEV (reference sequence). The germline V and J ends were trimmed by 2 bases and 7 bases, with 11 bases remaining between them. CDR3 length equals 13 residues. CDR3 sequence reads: CASSLGVGGEAFF. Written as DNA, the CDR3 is TGTGCCAGCAGTTTAGGGGTCGGGGGTGAAGCTTTCTTT.

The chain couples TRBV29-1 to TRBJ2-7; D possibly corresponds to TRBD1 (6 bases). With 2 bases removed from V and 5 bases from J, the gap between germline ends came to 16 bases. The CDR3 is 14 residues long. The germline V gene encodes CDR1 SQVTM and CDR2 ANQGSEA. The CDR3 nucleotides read TGCAGCGTTGAAACAGGGACCCTTGGGGACGAGCAGTACTTC. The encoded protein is CSVETGTLGDEQYF.

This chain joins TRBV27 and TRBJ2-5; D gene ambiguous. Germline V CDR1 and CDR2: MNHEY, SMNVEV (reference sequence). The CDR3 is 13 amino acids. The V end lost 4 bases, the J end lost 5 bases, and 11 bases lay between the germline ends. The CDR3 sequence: CASSSSLLETQYF. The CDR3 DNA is TGTGCCAGCAGTTCCTCGTTGCTGGAGACCCAGTACTTC.

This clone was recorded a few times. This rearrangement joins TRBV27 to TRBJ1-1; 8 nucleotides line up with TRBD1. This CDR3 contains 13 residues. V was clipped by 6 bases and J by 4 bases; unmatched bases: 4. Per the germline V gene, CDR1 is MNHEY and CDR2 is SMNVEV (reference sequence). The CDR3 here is CASRGRGLTEAFF. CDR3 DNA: TGTGCCAGCAGGGGCAGGGGGCTCACTGAAGCTTTCTTT.

The CDR3 sequence is CACRDSSVEKLFF. DNA for the CDR3: TGTGCCTGCCGGGACAGTAGCGTGGAAAAACTGTTTTTT. This chain joins TRBV30 and TRBJ1-4; TRBD1 aligns across 7 bases. Looked up from germline, CDR1 is GTSNPN and CDR2 is SVGIG (reference sequence). This CDR3 comprises 13 residues. The V segment lost 6 bases and the J segment 8 bases; nucleotides outside the gene matches: 9.

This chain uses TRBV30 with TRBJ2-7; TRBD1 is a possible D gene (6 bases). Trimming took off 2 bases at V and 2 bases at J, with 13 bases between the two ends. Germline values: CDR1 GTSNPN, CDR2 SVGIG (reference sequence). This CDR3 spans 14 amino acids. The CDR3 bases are TGTGCCTGGAGTTTAAACAGGGAACCCTACGAGCAGTACTTC. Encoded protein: CAWSLNREPYEQYF.

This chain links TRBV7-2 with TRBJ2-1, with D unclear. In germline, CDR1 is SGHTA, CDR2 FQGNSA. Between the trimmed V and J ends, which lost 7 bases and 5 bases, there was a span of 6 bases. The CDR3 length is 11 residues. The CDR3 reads CASNWNNEQFF. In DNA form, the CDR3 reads TGTGCCAGCAACTGGAACAATGAGCAGTTCTTC.

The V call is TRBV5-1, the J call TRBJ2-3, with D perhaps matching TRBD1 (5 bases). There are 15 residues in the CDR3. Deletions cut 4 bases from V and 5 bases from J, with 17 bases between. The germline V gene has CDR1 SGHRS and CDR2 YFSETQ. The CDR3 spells CASSLRAGLRDTQYF. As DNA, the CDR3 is TGCGCCAGCAGCCTCCGTGCAGGGTTACGAGATACGCAGTATTTT.

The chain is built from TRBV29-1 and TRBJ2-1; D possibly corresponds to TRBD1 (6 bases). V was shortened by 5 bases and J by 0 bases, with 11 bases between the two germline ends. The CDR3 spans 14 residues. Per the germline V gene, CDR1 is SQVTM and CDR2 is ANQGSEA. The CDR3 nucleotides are TGCAGCGTTCGGGGACAAAGCTCCTACAATGAGCAGTTCTTC. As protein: CSVRGQSSYNEQFF.

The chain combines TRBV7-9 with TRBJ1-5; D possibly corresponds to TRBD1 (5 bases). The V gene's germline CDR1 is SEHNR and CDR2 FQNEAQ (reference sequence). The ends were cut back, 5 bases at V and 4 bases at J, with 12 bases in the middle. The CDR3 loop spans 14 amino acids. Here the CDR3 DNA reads TGTGCCAGCAGCACCACAGGAGCTAATCAGCCCCAGCATTTT. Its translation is CASSTTGANQPQHF.

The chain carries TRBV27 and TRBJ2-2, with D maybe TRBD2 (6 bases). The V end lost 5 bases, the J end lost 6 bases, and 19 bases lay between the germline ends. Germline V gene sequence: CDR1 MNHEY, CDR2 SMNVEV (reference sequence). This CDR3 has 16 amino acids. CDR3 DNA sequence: TGTGCCAGCAGTCTTATTCCATCGGGGGTTGCCGGGGAGCTGTTTTTT. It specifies CASSLIPSGVAGELFF.

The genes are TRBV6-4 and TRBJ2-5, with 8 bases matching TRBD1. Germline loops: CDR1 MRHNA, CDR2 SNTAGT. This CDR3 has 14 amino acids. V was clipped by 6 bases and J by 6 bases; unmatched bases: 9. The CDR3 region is CASRLTDRVKTQYF. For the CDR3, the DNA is TGTGCCAGCAGACTAACGGACAGGGTAAAGACCCAGTACTTC.

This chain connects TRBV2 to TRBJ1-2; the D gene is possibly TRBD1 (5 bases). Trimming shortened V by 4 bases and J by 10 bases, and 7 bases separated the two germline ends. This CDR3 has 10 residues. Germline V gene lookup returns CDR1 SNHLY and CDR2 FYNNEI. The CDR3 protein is CASSGQFYTF. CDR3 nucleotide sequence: TGTGCCAGCAGTGGACAGTTCTACACCTTC.

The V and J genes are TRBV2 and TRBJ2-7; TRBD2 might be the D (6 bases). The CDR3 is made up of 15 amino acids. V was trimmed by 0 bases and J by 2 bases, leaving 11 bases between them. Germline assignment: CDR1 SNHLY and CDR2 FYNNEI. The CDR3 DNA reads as TGTGCCAGCAGTGAAGCTGGCGGGGAGACCTACGAGCAGTACTTC. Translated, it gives CASSEAGGETYEQYF.

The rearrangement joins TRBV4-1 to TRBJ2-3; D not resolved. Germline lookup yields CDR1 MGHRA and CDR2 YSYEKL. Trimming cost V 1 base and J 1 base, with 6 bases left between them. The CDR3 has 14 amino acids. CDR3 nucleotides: TGCGCCAGCAGCCAAGGGGCTGGCACAGATACGCAGTATTTT. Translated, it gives CASSQGAGTDTQYF.

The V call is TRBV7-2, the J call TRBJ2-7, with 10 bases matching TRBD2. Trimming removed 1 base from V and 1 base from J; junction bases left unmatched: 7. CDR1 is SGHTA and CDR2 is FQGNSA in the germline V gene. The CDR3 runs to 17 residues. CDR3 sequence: CASSLVGGTSASYEQYF. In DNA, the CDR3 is TGTGCCAGCAGCTTAGTGGGTGGGACTAGCGCTTCCTACGAGCAGTACTTC.

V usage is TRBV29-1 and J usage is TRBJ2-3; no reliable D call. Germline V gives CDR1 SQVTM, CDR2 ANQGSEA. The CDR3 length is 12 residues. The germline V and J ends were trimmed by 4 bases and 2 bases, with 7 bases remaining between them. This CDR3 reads CSVGDITDTQYF. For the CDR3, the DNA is TGCAGCGTTGGGGATATCACAGATACGCAGTATTTT.

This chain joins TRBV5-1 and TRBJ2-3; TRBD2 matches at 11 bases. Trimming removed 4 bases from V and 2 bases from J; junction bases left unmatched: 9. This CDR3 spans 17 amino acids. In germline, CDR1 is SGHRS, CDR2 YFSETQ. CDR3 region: CASSPTPSGGFTDTQYF. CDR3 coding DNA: TGCGCCAGCAGCCCCACCCCTAGCGGGGGGTTCACAGATACGCAGTATTTT.

DNA of the CDR3: TGTGCCAGCAGTCCAAGGGACAGGGGGATTGGGGCCAACGTCCTGACTTTC. Residues: CASSPRDRGIGANVLTF. This sequence joins TRBV27 and TRBJ2-6; 11 bases line up with TRBD1. In germline, CDR1 is MNHEY, CDR2 SMNVEV (reference sequence). The CDR3 runs 17 residues. The V gene end was trimmed by 5 bases and the J gene end by 3 bases; junction bases not matched to a gene: 6. The full variable domain, completed using reference TRBV27 and TRBJ2-6, is EAQVTQNPRYLITVTGKKLTVTCSQNMNHEYMSWYRQDPGLGLRQIYYSMNVEVTDKGDVPEGYKVSRKEKRNFPLILESPSPNQTSLYFCASSPRDRGIGANVLTFGAGSRLTVL.

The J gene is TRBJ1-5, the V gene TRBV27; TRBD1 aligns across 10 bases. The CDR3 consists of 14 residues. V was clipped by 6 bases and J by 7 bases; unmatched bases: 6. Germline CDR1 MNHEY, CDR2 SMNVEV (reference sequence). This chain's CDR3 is CASSRDRGTQPQHF. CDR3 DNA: TGTGCCAGCAGCCGGGACAGGGGCACACAGCCCCAGCATTTT.

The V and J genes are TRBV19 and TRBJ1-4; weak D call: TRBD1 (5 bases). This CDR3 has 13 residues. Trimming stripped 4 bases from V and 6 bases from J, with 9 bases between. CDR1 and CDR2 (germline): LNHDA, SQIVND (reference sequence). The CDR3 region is CASSSARDEKLFF. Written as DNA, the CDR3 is TGTGCCAGTAGTAGTGCCAGGGATGAAAAACTGTTTTTT. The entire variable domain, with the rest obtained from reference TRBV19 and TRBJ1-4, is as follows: DGGITQSPKYLFRKEGQNVTLSCEQNLNHDAMYWYRQDPGQGLRLIYYSQIVNDFQKGDIAEGYSVSREKKESFPLTVTSAQKNPTAFYLCASSSARDEKLFFGSGTQLSVL.